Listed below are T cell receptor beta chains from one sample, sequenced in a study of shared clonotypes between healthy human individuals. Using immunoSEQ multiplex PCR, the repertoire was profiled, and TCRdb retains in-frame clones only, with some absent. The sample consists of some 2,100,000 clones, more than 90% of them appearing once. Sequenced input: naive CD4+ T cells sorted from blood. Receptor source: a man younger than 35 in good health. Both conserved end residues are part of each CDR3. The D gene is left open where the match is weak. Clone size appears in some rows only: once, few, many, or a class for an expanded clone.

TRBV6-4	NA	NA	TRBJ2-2	TGTGCCAGCAGGATGGAGTCCGGGGAGCTGTTTTTT	CASRMESGELFF
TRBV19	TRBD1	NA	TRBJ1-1	TGTGCCAGTAGCCGACAGGGTAAAAACACTGAAGCTTTCTTT	CASSRQGKNTEAFF
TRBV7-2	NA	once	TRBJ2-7	TGTGCCAGCACCGACATCGGATGGCAGGCCTACGAGCAGTACTTC	CASTDIGWQAYEQYF
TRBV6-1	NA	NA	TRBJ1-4	TGTGCCAGCAAGGGCCCCTTGGGCGAAAAACTGTTTTTT	CASKGPLGEKLFF
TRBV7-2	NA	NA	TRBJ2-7	TGTGCCAGCAGCTTAGGACAGCCCTACGAGCAGTACTTC	CASSLGQPYEQYF
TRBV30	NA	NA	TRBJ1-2	TGTGCCTGGAGTGGACAGAAGGGCTACACCTTC	CAWSGQKGYTF
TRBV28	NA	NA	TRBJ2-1	TGTGCCAGCAGTTGGGGCTACAATGAGCAGTTCTTC	CASSWGYNEQFF
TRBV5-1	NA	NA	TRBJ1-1	TGCGCCAGCAGCTTGGGGACGCGACCCGAAGCTTTCTTT	CASSLGTRPEAFF
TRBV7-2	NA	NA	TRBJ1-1	TGTGCCAGCAGATCCGGGACAATGAACACTGAAGCTTTCTTT	CASRSGTMNTEAFF
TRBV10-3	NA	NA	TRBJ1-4	TGTGCCATCAGTGAGAGCGGTGAAAAACTGTTTTTT	CAISESGEKLFF
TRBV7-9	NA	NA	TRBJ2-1	TGTGCCAGCAGCTTGCGGAGACAAGACAATGAGCAGTTCTTC	CASSLRRQDNEQFF
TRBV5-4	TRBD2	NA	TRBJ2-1	TGTGCCAGCAGCCCGGAGGGGACTATAAGCAATGAGCAGTTCTTC	CASSPEGTISNEQFF
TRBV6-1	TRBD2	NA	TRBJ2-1	TGTGCCAGCATCTCAAGCGGGAGGGCCTGGGATGAGCAGTTCTTC	CASISSGRAWDEQFF
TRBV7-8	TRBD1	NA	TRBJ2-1	TGTGCCAGCTCAGACAGGGCCTACAATGAGCAGTTCTTC	CASSDRAYNEQFF
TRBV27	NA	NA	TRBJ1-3	TGTGCCAGCAGCCCGACAGTTCGGGGCACCATATATTTT	CASSPTVRGTIYF
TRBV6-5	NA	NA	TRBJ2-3	TGTGCCAGCAGTTTCGCAGATACGCAGTATTTT	CASSFADTQYF
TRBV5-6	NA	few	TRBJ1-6	TGTGCCAGCAGCATCCAGAGAGGCCGTTATGAGTCACCCCTCCACTTT	CASSIQRGRYESPLHF
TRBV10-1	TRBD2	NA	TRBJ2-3	TGCGCCAGCAGCGATAACGGACTAGCGGGGTTCACAGATACGCAGTATTTT	CASSDNGLAGFTDTQYF
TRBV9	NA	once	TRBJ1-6	TGTGCCAGCAGCGTAGGGCAGGATAATTCACCCCTCCACTTT	CASSVGQDNSPLHF
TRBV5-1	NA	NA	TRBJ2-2	TGCGCCAGCAGCTTGGAGGTTGCCGGGGAGCTGTTTTTT	CASSLEVAGELFF
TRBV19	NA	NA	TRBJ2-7	TGTGCCAGTAGTACCGACAACTCCTACGAGCAGTACTTC	CASSTDNSYEQYF
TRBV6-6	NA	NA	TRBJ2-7	TGTGCCAGCAGTTACCCCGGGACATCGACCTACGAGCAGTACTTC	CASSYPGTSTYEQYF
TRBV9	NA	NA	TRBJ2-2	TGTGCCAGCAGCGCAGACTTGTTCAGCGGGGAGCTGTTTTTT	CASSADLFSGELFF
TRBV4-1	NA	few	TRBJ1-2	TGCGCCAGCAGCCAAAACAGCTATGGCTACACCTTC	CASSQNSYGYTF
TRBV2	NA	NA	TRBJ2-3	TGTGCCAGCAGTGGGCAGCGCACAGATACGCAGTATTTT	CASSGQRTDTQYF
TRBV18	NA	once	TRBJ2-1	TGTGCCAGCTCACCCATGGGAAATGAGCAGTTCTTC	CASSPMGNEQFF
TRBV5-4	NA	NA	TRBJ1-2	TGTGCCAGCACCATGGGGGATGAGACTGTGTATGGCTACACCTTC	CASTMGDETVYGYTF
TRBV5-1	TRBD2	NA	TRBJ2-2	TGCGCCAGCAGCTTTGGACTAGCGGGAGGGCCTAGCACCGGGGAGCTGTTTTTT	CASSFGLAGGPSTGELFF
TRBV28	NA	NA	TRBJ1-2	TGTGCCAGCAGTTTAGTTCGGATGGGTGCAGGCTACACCTTC	CASSLVRMGAGYTF
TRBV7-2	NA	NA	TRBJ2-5	TGTGCCAGCAGCGCCGAAGCGGGCCGCGTGATCGCCCAGTACTTC	CASSAEAGRVIAQYF
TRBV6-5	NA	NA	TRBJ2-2	TGTGCCAGCAGTAGGGGAACGGCGAACACCGGGGAGCTGTTTTTT	CASSRGTANTGELFF
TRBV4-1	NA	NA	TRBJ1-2	TGCGCCAGCAGCCCCCCCGATCCAACTAACTATGGCTACACCTTC	CASSPPDPTNYGYTF
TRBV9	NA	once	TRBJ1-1	TGTGCCAGCAGCGTAGAGGTCAGAGCGAACACTGAAGCTTTCTTT	CASSVEVRANTEAFF
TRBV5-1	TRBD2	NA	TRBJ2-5	TGCGCCAGCAGCACCGGACTAGCGGTGGTATCTGGGGAGACCCAGTACTTC	CASSTGLAVVSGETQYF
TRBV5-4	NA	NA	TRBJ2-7	TGTGCCAGCAGCCAACGTTTATTGGCCGAGCAGTACTTC	CASSQRLLAEQYF
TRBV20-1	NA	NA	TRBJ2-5	TGCAGTGCTACACTTCAAGAGACCCAGTACTTC	CSATLQETQYF
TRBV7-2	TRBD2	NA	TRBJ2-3	TGTGCCAGCAGCTCCGGACTAGCGGGCACAGATACGCAGTATTTT	CASSSGLAGTDTQYF
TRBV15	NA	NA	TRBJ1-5	TGTGCCACCAGCAGAGATTTAGGGAGTATCTGGCCCCAGCATTTT	CATSRDLGSIWPQHF
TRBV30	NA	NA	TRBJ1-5	TGTGCCTGGAGTGTCTCCAGCGGGGCTCAGCCCCAGCATTTT	CAWSVSSGAQPQHF
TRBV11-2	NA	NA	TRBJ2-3	TGTGCCAGCAGGACTCCGGGGGCGGGTACGCAGTATTTT	CASRTPGAGTQYF
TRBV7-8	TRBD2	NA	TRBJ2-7	TGTGCCAGCAGCTTAGCTGGGTCTAGCGGAGCCTACGAGCAGTACTTC	CASSLAGSSGAYEQYF
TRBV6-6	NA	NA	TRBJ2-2	TGTGCCAGCAGTACCAGCTTCACCGGGGAGCTGTTTTTT	CASSTSFTGELFF
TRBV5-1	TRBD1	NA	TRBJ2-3	TGCGCCAGCAGCTTCGGGGACAGGGAGACAGATACGCAGTATTTT	CASSFGDRETDTQYF
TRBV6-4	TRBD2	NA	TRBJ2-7	TGTGCCAGAACAACACCGAGACTAGCGAGATACGAGCAGTACTTC	CARTTPRLARYEQYF
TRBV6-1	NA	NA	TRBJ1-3	TGTGCCAGCCAAGGCCAAAACACCATATATTTT	CASQGQNTIYF